This is a list of T cell receptor beta chains from one sample in a study of cytomegalovirus exposure and HLA in healthy donors. Using immunoSEQ multiplex PCR, the repertoire was profiled, and TCRdb retains in-frame clones only, with some absent. The data show 150,000 to 200,000 clones, with 80% to 90% seen just once and more than 0.95% held by the top ten. What was sequenced was PBMCs. The receptors shown here come from a girl aged 2-10 years in good health and CMV-seropositive. The CDR3 runs from the conserved cysteine through the conserved F or W. Fields, in order: clone size, J gene, V gene, D gene, CDR3 protein, CDR3 DNA. The D gene is left open where the match is weak. The listing skips clone size in some rows; elsewhere it reads once, few, many or a size class.

>NA|TRBJ2-7|TRBV5-8|TRBD2
CASSRRGSSYEQYF
TGTGCCAGCAGCCGCCGCGGGAGTTCCTACGAGCAGTACTTC
>NA|TRBJ1-4|TRBV14|TRBD1
CASSQVQGVYEKLFF
TGTGCCAGCAGCCAAGTGCAGGGGGTTTATGAAAAACTGTTTTTT
>NA|TRBJ2-2|TRBV7-8|NA
CASTITHGFRNTGELFF
TGTGCCAGCACCATCACCCACGGGTTTAGGAACACCGGGGAGCTGTTTTTT
>NA|TRBJ1-1|TRBV13|NA
CASSVRGGQVNTEAFF
TGTGCCAGCAGTGTTAGGGGGGGGCAAGTGAACACTGAAGCTTTCTTT
>NA|TRBJ2-5|TRBV5-4|NA
CASSLVGGRRGYQETQYF
TGTGCCAGCAGCTTGGTTGGTGGGAGAAGGGGGTACCAAGAGACCCAGTACTTC
>once|TRBJ1-2|TRBV5-1|NA
CASSPDGGGLDYGYTF
TGCGCCAGCAGCCCGGATGGCGGGGGCTTGGACTATGGCTACACCTTC
>NA|TRBJ1-2|TRBV5-1|NA
CASSPPSGEYGYTF
TGCGCCAGCAGCCCCCCATCCGGGGAATATGGCTACACCTTC
>NA|TRBJ1-5|TRBV4-2|TRBD1
CASSQETGGHQPQHF
TGTGCCAGCAGCCAGGAGACAGGGGGTCACCAGCCCCAGCATTTT
>NA|TRBJ1-1|TRBV10-1|NA
CASSLNRVTEAFF
TGCGCCAGCAGCCTTAACAGGGTCACTGAAGCTTTCTTT
>NA|TRBJ2-7|TRBV9|NA
CASSARGYEQYF
TGTGCCAGCAGCGCGAGGGGGTACGAGCAGTACTTC
>NA|TRBJ2-3|TRBV6-1|TRBD2
CASNLAGGALDTQYF
TGTGCCAGCAATCTAGCGGGGGGAGCCTTGGATACGCAGTATTTT
>NA|TRBJ2-7|TRBV6-1|TRBD1
CASSEGTGGYEQYF
TGTGCCAGCAGTGAAGGGACAGGGGGCTACGAGCAGTACTTC
>NA|TRBJ1-5|TRBV6-5|NA
CASSPQGNGNQPQHF
TGTGCCAGCAGTCCTCAGGGGAATGGCAATCAGCCCCAGCATTTT
>once|TRBJ2-3|TRBV4-2|NA
CASSQSSGRNTDTQYF
TGTGCCAGCAGCCAATCCTCGGGGAGAAACACAGATACGCAGTATTTT
>NA|TRBJ2-5|TRBV2|NA
CASSEGVLEKETQYF
TGTGCCAGCAGTGAAGGTGTGCTAGAAAAAGAGACCCAGTACTTC
>NA|TRBJ2-7|TRBV11-1|NA
CASSSPTRSSYEQYF
TGTGCCAGCAGCTCACCCACACGGAGCTCCTACGAGCAGTACTTC
>NA|TRBJ1-4|TRBV15|TRBD1
CATSRGQGEKLFF
TGTGCCACCAGCAGAGGACAGGGGGAAAAACTGTTTTTT
>NA|TRBJ2-5|TRBV7-3|NA
CASSLDSWETQYF
TGTGCCAGCAGCCTCGATAGCTGGGAGACCCAGTACTTC
>NA|TRBJ2-7|TRBV30|NA
CAWSNRETEYF
TGTGCCTGGAGTAACCGGGAAACAGAGTACTTC
>NA|TRBJ2-1|TRBV5-1|TRBD2
CASSLARGGTSHWWEQFF
TGCGCCAGCAGCTTGGCCCGTGGTGGGACTAGTCACTGGTGGGAGCAGTTCTTC
>NA|TRBJ2-7|TRBV7-8|NA
CASSSWQGFREQYF
TGTGCCAGCAGCTCGTGGCAGGGCTTCCGCGAGCAGTACTTC
>NA|TRBJ2-1|TRBV2|TRBD2
CASSPDGTSGYNEQFF
TGTGCCAGCAGCCCTGACGGGACTAGCGGTTACAATGAGCAGTTCTTC
>NA|TRBJ2-5|TRBV7-6|NA
CASSLKRGKEETQYF
TGTGCCAGCAGCTTGAAGAGGGGGAAGGAAGAGACCCAGTACTTC
>NA|TRBJ2-1|TRBV6-5|TRBD2
CASSPEGAGVGEQFF
TGTGCCAGCAGTCCCGAGGGAGCGGGAGTGGGGGAGCAGTTCTTC
>NA|TRBJ1-2|TRBV4-1|NA
CASSQDGLIREGANYGYTF
TGCGCCAGCAGCCAAGATGGATTGATTAGGGAAGGGGCTAACTATGGCTACACCTTC
>NA|TRBJ2-1|TRBV13|NA
CASSLAGCEQFF
TGTGCCAGCAGCTTAGCAGGGTGTGAGCAGTTCTTC
>NA|TRBJ1-2|TRBV6-1|NA
CASSEALGQDGYTF
TGTGCCAGCAGTGAAGCGCTTGGGCAGGATGGCTACACCTTC
>NA|TRBJ1-5|TRBV28|TRBD1
CASSLTTGGDQPQHF
TGTGCCAGCAGTTTAACAACAGGGGGGGATCAGCCCCAGCATTTT
>NA|TRBJ2-3|TRBV7-3|TRBD2
CASSLILAGSTDTQYF
TGTGCCAGCAGCTTAATACTAGCGGGGAGCACAGATACGCAGTATTTT
>NA|TRBJ2-6|TRBV19|NA
CASSIRQSIRVPGANVLTF
TGTGCCAGTAGTATCCGACAGTCCATCCGTGTGCCTGGGGCCAACGTCCTGACTTTC